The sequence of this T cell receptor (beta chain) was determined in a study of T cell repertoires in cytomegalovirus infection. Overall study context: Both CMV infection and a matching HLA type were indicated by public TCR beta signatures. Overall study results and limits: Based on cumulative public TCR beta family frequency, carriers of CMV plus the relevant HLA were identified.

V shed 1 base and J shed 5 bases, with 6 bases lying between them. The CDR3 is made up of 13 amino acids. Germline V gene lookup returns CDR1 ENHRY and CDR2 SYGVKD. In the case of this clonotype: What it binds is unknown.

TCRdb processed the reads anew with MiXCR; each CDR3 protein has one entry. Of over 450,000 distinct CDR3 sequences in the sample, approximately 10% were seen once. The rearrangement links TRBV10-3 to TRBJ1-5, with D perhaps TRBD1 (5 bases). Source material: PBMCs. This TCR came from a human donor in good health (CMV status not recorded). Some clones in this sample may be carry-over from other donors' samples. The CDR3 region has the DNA TGTGCCATCAGTGAGTTCAGGGATCAGCCCCAGCATTTT. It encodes CAISEFRDQPQHF.